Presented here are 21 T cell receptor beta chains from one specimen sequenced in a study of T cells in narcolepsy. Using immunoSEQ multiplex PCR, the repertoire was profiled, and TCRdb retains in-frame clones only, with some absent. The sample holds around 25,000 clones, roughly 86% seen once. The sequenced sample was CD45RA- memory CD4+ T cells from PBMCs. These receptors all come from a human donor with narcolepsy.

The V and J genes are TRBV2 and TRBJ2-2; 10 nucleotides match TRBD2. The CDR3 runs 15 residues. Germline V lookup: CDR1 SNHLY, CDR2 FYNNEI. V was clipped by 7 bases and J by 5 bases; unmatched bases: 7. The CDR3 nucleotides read TGTGCCAGCACTTTAGCGGGGGGCGGAACCGGGGAGCTGTTTTTT. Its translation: CASTLAGGGTGELFF.

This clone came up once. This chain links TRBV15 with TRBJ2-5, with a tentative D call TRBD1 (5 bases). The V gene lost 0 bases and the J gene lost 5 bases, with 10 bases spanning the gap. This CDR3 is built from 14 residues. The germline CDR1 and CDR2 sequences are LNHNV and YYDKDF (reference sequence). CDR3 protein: CATSREGARETQYF. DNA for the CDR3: TGTGCCACCAGCAGAGAAGGGGCACGGGAGACCCAGTACTTC.

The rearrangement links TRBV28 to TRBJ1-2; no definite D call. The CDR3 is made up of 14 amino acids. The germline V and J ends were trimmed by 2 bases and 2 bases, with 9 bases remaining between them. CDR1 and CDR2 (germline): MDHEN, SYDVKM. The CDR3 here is CASSLRPINYGYTF. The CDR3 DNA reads TGTGCCAGCAGTTTACGGCCGATAAACTATGGCTACACCTTC.

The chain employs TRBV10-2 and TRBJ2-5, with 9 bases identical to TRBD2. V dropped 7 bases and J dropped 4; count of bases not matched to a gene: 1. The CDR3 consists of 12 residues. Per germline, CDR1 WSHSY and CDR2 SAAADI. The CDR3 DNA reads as TGCGCCAGCAATAGCGGGGGAGAGACCCAGTACTTC. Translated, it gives CASNSGGETQYF.

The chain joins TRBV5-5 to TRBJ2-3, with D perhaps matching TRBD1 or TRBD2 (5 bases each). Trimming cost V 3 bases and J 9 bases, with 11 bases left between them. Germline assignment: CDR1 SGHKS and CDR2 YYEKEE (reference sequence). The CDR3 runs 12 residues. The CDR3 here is CASSSPGTTQYF. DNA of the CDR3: TGTGCCAGCAGCTCCCCCGGGACCACGCAGTATTTT.

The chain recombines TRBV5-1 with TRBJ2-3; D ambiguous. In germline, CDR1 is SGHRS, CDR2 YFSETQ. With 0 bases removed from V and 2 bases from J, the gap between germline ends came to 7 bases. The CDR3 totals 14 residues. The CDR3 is CASSLVPNTDTQYF. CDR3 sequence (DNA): TGCGCCAGCAGCTTGGTTCCGAACACAGATACGCAGTATTTT.

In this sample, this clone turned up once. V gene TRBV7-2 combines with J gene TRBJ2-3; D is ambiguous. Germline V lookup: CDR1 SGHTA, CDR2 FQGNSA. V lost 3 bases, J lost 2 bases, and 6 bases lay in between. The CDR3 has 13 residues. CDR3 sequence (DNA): TGTGCCAGCAGCTTTGGCCCCACAGATACGCAGTATTTT. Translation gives CASSFGPTDTQYF.

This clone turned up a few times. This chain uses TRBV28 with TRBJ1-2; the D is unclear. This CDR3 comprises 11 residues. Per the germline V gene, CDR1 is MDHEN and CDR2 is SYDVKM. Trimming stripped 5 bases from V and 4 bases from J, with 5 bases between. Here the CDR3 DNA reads TGTGCCAGCAGTACACTCTATGGCTACACCTTC. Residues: CASSTLYGYTF.

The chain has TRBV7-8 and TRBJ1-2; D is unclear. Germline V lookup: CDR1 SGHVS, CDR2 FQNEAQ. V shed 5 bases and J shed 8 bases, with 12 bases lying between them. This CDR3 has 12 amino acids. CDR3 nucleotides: TGTGCCAGCAGCCCTGTAGGGCGCGGCTACACCTTC. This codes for CASSPVGRGYTF.

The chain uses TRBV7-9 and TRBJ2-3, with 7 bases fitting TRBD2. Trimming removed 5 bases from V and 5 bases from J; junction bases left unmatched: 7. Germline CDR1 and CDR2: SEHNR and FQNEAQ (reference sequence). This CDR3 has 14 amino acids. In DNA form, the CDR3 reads TGTGCCAGCAGCCGACCCTCGGGAGGAGATACGCAGTATTTT. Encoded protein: CASSRPSGGDTQYF.

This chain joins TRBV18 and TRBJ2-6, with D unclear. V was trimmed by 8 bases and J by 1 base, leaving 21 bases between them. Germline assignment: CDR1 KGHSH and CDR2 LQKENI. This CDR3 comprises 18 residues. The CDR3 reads CASLPLPLTQSGANVLTF. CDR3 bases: TGTGCCAGCCTCCCTTTGCCCCTCACCCAATCTGGGGCCAACGTCCTGACTTTC.

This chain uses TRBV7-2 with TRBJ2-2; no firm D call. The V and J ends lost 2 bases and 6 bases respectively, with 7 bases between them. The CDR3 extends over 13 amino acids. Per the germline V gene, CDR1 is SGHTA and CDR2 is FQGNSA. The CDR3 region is CASSLRAAGELFF. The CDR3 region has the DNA TGTGCCAGCAGCTTACGCGCCGCCGGGGAGCTGTTTTTT.

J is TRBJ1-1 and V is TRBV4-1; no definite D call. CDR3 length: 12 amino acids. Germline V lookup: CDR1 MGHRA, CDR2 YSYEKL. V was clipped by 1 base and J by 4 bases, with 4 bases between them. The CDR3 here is CASSQAPTEAFF. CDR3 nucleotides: TGCGCCAGCAGCCAAGCCCCCACTGAAGCTTTCTTT.

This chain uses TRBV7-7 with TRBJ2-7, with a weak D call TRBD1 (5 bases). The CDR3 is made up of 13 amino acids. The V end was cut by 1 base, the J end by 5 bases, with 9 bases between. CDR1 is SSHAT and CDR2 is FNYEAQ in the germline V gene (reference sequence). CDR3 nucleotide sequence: TGTGCCAGCAGCTTAGATAGGGGCCACGAGCAGTACTTC. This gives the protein CASSLDRGHEQYF.

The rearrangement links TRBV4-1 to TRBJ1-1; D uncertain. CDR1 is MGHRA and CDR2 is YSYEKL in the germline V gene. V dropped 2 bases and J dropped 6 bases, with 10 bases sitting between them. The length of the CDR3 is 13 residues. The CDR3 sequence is CASSQSPWAEAFF. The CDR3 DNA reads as TGCGCCAGCAGCCAAAGTCCCTGGGCTGAAGCTTTCTTT.

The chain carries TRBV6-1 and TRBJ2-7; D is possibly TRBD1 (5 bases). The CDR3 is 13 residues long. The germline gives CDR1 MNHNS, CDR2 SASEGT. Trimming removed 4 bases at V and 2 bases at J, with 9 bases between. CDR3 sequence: CASSGTKPYEQYV. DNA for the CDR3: TGTGCCAGCAGTGGGACAAAACCCTACGAGCAGTACGTC.

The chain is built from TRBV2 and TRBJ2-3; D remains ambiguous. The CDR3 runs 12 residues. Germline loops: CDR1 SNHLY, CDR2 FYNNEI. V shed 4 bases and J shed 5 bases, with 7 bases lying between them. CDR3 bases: TGTGCCAGCAGTGTTTTGGGAGATACGCAGTATTTT. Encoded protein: CASSVLGDTQYF.

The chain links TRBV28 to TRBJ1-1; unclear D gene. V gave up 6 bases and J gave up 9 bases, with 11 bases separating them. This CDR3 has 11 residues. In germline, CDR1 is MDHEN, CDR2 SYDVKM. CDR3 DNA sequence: TGTGCCAGCAGGACGACTATGAAAGCTTTCTTT. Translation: CASRTTMKAFF.

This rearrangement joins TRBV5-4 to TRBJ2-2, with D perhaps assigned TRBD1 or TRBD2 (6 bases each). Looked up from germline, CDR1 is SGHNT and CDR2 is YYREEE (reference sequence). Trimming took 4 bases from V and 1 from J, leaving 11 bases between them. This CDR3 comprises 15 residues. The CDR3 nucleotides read TGTGCCAGCAGCCCCGGGGGACAGAACACCGGGGAGCTGTTTTTT. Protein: CASSPGGQNTGELFF.

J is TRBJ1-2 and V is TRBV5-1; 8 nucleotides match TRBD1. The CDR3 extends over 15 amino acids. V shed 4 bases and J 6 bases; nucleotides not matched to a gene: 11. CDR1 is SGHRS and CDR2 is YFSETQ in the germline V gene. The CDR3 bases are TGCGCCAGCAGCGCCTCGATGGGACAGGCCCATGGCTACACCTTC. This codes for CASSASMGQAHGYTF.

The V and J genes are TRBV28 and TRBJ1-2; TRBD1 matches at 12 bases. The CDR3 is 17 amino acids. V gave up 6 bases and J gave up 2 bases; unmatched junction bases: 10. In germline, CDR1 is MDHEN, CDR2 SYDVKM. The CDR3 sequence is CASSKFGTGGGNYGYTF. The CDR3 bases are TGTGCCAGCAGCAAATTTGGGACAGGGGGCGGAAACTATGGCTACACCTTC.